This T cell receptor beta chain was recovered during a study of cytotoxic CD8 clonotypes in ibrutinib-treated CLL. Points from the study as a whole: Increased clonality at ibrutinib response gave way to a return toward baseline at progression.

The germline V gene encodes CDR1 MGHRA and CDR2 YSYEKL. The CDR3 extends over 14 amino acids. Deletions cut 1 base from V and 0 bases from J, with 4 bases between. In this sample, this clone turned up a few times. Its cognate antigen is unknown. The same CDR3 also results from other DNA sequences found in this sample. Assay used: immunoSEQ multiplex PCR; TCRdb lists only in-frame clones, some missing. The sample consists of approximately 170,000 clones, around nine tenths of them appearing once. Sequenced material: PBMCs, taken at disease progression, from a patient treated with ibrutinib. The source of this sequence is a human donor with chronic lymphocytic leukemia. The chain uses TRBV4-1 and TRBJ2-1; D unresolved. In DNA form, the CDR3 reads TGCGCCAGCAGCCAAGGGAGCTCCTACAATGAGCAGTTCTTC. Translating it yields CASSQGSSYNEQFF.